Sequencing of this T cell receptor (beta chain) was carried out in a study of cytomegalovirus exposure and HLA in healthy donors (dated by TCRdb to the late 2010s). About the investigation overall: An earlier analysis of a few hundred of the donors reported over 250 Gb of sequence data and some 110 million unique TCR beta sequences obtained from approximately 180 million T cells. Every repertoire in the discovery cohort had been generated on one and the same sequencing platform. Among the roughly 390 genotyped donors, 81% belonged to the genetic ancestry cluster associated with self-reported Caucasian donors. The study aimed to test whether cataloging public T cell receptors could reveal signatures of past pathogen exposure. An early release covering 500 to 750 HLA-typed donors comprised approximately 300 gigabases of sequencing data and roughly 86 million unique TCR sequences. Across some 400 genotyped donors of the cohort, an average of roughly 250,000 unique TCR beta nucleotide sequences per donor were sequenced, and roughly a sixth of those sequences were non-productive. Rather than drawing on any new phenotypic data, the later analysis identified candidate immune exposures from TCR beta sequences and the way those sequences occurred across donors. A separate validation cohort of roughly 130 different subjects was used in addition to the roughly 700-subject first cohort. To predict cytomegalovirus infection status, the study combined high-throughput TCR immunosequencing, statistical association of individual TCRs with disease status, and machine learning. Using immunosequencing, the study profiled T cell repertoires from 500 to 800 subjects and related those repertoires to cytomegalovirus serostatus. HLA typing covered class I and class II loci at four-digit resolution. An earlier analysis of more than 450 of the donors used high-throughput TCR beta sequencing to judge whether each TCR beta V gene segment behaved as functional or pseudogenic. The number of typed donors differed by locus: about 620-640 for A, B, C, DRB1 and DQB1; 500 to 550 for DQA1; around 610 for DPA1; and some 430 for DPB1. Genome-wide SNP genotypes for about three fifths of the roughly 670 donors were used in a later genetic analysis, which treated that subset as a discovery cohort. In a later analysis, previously published TCR beta repertoires from about 640 donors were re-analyzed and high-resolution HLA genotyping was added so that TCR occurrence patterns could be studied. Roughly 5 DR-DQ haplotypes were handled as single units for association and clustering, since linkage in the cohort was strong. Alongside the repertoire data, information on donor age, sex, ethnicity and CMV serostatus was compiled. The paper's findings and limits, for the study overall: The authors suggested that the approach could potentially be generalized to other disease states and immunological phenotypes. For the cohort, immune exposure information was limited to CMV serostatus. A later genetic analysis associated a missense DCLRE1C variant with V-gene and J-gene trimming of TCR beta chains, and an independent cohort replicated the association. A group of highly shared sequence variants was considered likely to be a technical artifact of the sequencing pipeline. In a later analysis, some 18,000 TCR beta sequences were associated with specific HLA alleles at a false discovery rate of 0.05. In a later analysis, the rate of TCR association differed among HLA loci, with DRB1 alleles having the most associated TCRs and HLA-C alleles having the fewest. When HLA alleles, especially DR and DQ, strongly co-occurred, TCR associations were difficult to assign to individual alleles. A total of 164 TCR beta chains were listed by the study as associated with cytomegalovirus. Only TCR beta chains were sequenced in this cohort, and the absence of alpha or paired-chain data limited detectable features. Most TCR sequences were seen in very few donors, while some public TCRs were found in many individuals. Presence/absence analyses assumed roughly uniform sequencing depth across donors, an assumption that may not hold. In both the original and validation cohorts, the classifier was reported to diagnose cytomegalovirus status with high specificity and sensitivity. Around 16 rarely observed V segments, including chromosome 9 orphons, were excluded from the earlier analysis of approximately 500 of the donors because counts were too low. In a later analysis, most CMV-associated TCR beta chains were found to appear HLA-restricted, with HLA associations seemingly driven largely by CMV exposure. In a later analysis, HLA-associated TCR beta chains showed more clonal expansion and lower generation probabilities than non-associated chains that were equally common. A few of the identified cytomegalovirus-associated TCR beta chains were confirmed in vitro to be specific for cytomegalovirus antigens. A further reported finding was that TCR beta sequences accurately predicted the HLA-A and HLA-B alleles for most subjects in the first cohort. Because HLA typing was unavailable for some donors at each locus, only the typed subset was used in association tests. Linkage disequilibrium might explain the correlated functional status among segregating V segments, but an unknown experimental factor could not be excluded. In a later analysis, several top co-occurrence clusters were reported to appear linked to parvovirus B19, influenza, CMV and Epstein-Barr virus. An earlier analysis of approximately 590 of the donors showed that most TCR beta V segments appeared in productive rearrangements either about 87% or about 30% of the time, which broadly matched IMGT annotations. Because the 87-base-pair reads could not distinguish some IMGT-functional V segments, including TRBV6-2 and TRBV6-3, those segments were excluded. According to a later genetic analysis, donors in an Asian-associated ancestry cluster had fewer N-insertions in productive TCRs than the roughly 670-donor mean.

The cohort was made up of approximately 670 healthy bone marrow donors. Cohort members were all nominally healthy when sampled, although unrecorded immune exposures were likely present. The donor tested CMV seropositive and was one of the 289 seropositive cohort members. Each donor provided a peripheral blood sample, and peripheral blood mononuclear cells were used for TCR beta sequencing. Genomic DNA extraction from the blood cell samples was performed with the Qiagen DNeasy Blood Extraction Kit. A remark on this clone: No cognate antigen has been identified for it. Base qualities are not recorded, but no much larger clone differs from it by a single base.

The library was made by the immunoSEQ multiplex PCR assay. The multiplex PCR relied on a mix of 60 forward primers for TCR Vbeta segments and 13 reverse primers for TCR Jbeta segments. A multiplex PCR assay on genomic DNA amplified the CDR3 region of rearranged TCR beta genes. The Illumina HiSeq System was used to sequence the amplified TCR beta libraries as 87-base-pair reads. The authors' analysis ran thus. A later analysis counted about 80 million unique TCR beta chains across the 690 or so repertoires, and 9 million to 14 million of these chains were shared by at least two donors. A nearest-neighbor algorithm error-corrected the raw reads and collapsed the reads into unique sequences, merging closely related sequences to remove PCR and sequencing errors. Alignment of CDR3 sequences to IMGT reference sequences was used to assign V, D and J gene segments. For a sequence to be retained, a match of at least six nucleotides to both a V gene segment and a J gene segment was required. A rearrangement counted as productive if the CDR3 had no stop codons and remained in frame with V and J, and every other rearrangement counted as non-productive. Following IMGT convention, CDR3 was defined as the stretch from the second conserved V-encoded cysteine up to the conserved J-encoded phenylalanine. Sequences without an unambiguous match to a single V gene segment were excluded from the earlier analysis of approximately 560 of the donors. In an earlier analysis of 587 of the donors, V segments were called functional above 56.7% productive rearrangements and were called segregating when the between-donor standard deviation exceeded 5%. A statistical classification framework was developed to diagnose cytomegalovirus status using the catalog of TCR beta chain sequences. V and J gene assignment, in a later analysis, came from comparing TCR nucleotide sequences with IMGT/GENE-DB human TR gene sequences. A later analysis assigned CDR3 sequences and most-parsimonious VDJ recombination scenarios with the TCRdist pipeline. In a later analysis, each TCR beta chain was defined by its CDR3 amino acid sequence together with its V-gene family, and reads without a unique V-gene family were excluded. As a way to deal with suspected cross-contamination and a sequencing artifact, a later analysis dropped 450 to 600 nucleotide sequences that were highly shared and had low generation probability. In a later analysis, a clonal expansion index was calculated for each public chain from normalized within-repertoire ranks of inferred template counts. A later analysis computed generation probabilities with a VDJ recombination model fitted to out-of-frame rearrangements, and checked the results against IGoR. Hypergeometric tests were used in a later analysis to score TCR-TCR, TCR-HLA and TCR-CMV co-occurrence, with a repertoire-size bias correction applied to the TCR pairs. A later analysis estimated false discovery rates by permuting HLA or CMV assignments 20 times. A later analysis grouped co-occurring TCRs with DBSCAN, adding TCRdist sequence similarity when clustering within HLA-allele-positive subsets. Repertoires with fewer than 30,000 or more than 120,000 public chains were left out of co-occurrence clustering, as were five repertoires with anomalous nucleotide sharing. TCRdb holds this immuneACCESS table with in-frame rearrangements only. Some clones are missing; in checked studies, unresolved V genes explain under half, and the rest has no known cause. V, J and clone size are those of that table, while D and trimming were read from the DNA. Here the sample has under 85,000 clones; over 70% occur a single time. Around a fifth of the sample belongs to the ten largest clones.

The junction carries 17 bases between V and J, which are trimmed by 3 bases and 4 bases respectively. Counted from cysteine to phenylalanine, this CDR3 has 16 amino acids. The DNA shown is the 48-base CDR3, in frame from base 1. The germline V gene encodes CDR1 SGHRS and CDR2 YFSETQ. The clonotype comes from a woman in her 40s in good health and CMV-seropositive. Material for sequencing was PBMCs. The sequence links TRBV5-1 to TRBJ2-1, with a weak D call of TRBD1 (6 bases match). DNA sequence: TGCGCCAGCAGCTCGACAGGTGGCCTGGGGTACAATGAGCAGTTCTTC. Protein translation: CASSSTGGLGYNEQFF.